This T cell receptor (beta chain) was profiled in a study of blood T cell repertoires in COVID-19 (dated by TCRdb to 2020 to 2021). Describing the broader study: Collaborator samples came from the United States, Italy and Spain and covered acute and convalescent phases of COVID-19. The material from the prospective study consisted of cDNA or gDNA derived from T cells, B-cell-depleted T cells, or PBMCs. Subjects who had been exposed to COVID-19, were actively infected with it, or had recovered from it provided the deeply sampled blood TCRbeta repertoires that made up the dataset. The repertoires were released in a freely available public database intended as a resource for research on the immune response to SARS-CoV-2. Samples came from the ongoing ImmuneRACE study (first 160 participants) plus 1,254 subjects from 6 global collaborators. Nearly every sample came with metadata listing a de-identified subject ID, COVID-19 status, age in years and sex. Where available, HLA class I and class II types were taken from metadata supplied by the sample provider and were not determined by assay-based typing. The study at large found these results: How much clinical and demographic metadata was included differed by source and by participant, and the metadata was provided uncurated.

TCRbeta CDR3 regions were amplified from genomic DNA using the immunoSEQ Assay, a bias-controlled multiplex PCR. Regarding the original processing steps: The number of nucleated cells in each sample was estimated by amplification of reference gene primers within the assay. Sequence reads were collapsed and filtered to measure the absolute abundance of every unique TCRbeta CDR3 rearrangement. Productive Simpson clonality was computed per sample as the square root of Simpson's diversity index over productive rearrangements. Imported from immuneACCESS, the table was reduced by TCRdb to in-frame sequences with V and J called. These copies leave out some clones; in studies compared against another copy, an unresolved V gene accounts for under half, and the cause of the remainder is not known. V and J calls and clone size follow that table, whereas D and trimming were derived from the DNA. For this sample the table gives about 320,000 clones, of which roughly 85% were detected only once. Around 1.8% of the sample lies in the top ten.

The germline V gene specifies SNHLY as CDR1 and FYNNEI as CDR2. The CDR3 runs 15 amino acids, cysteine and phenylalanine included. The sequence is cut down to CDR3 DNA, 45 bases in frame from base 1. V and J are truncated by 6 bases and 3 bases respectively, leaving an intervening sequence of 16 bases. Participants in the prospective study were aged about 18 to 90 years, lived in about two dozen United States geographic areas, and enrolled through a virtual design. Cohort assignment in the prospective study relied on participant-reported clinical history from a screening survey and a study questionnaire. Exposed participants were defined as having been in contact with someone with a PCR-confirmed or clinician-diagnosed COVID-19 case within 2 weeks of study entry. Mobile phlebotomists in the prospective study collected whole blood, serum and a nasopharyngeal or oropharyngeal swab from every participant. Over an approximately 2-month period, participants in the prospective study had the option of providing additional blood draws and questionnaires. Before DNA extraction, blood samples from the prospective study were shipped at room temperature or frozen.

Turning to this clone: There is no known antigen for this receptor. Per-base quality was not reported, and no clone a single base away is much larger than it.

This receptor chain uses TRBV2 and TRBJ2-3; the D gene is perhaps TRBD1, on 5 matching bases. Sequencing was carried out using PBMCs or T cells enriched from blood (not recorded which). The clonotype comes from a woman aged 25 to 39 who had been exposed to COVID-19. The sequenced DNA: TGTGCCAGCAGCGAATTAACCCAGGGAACAGATACGCAGTATTTT. This encodes CASSELTQGTDTQYF. The CDR3 plus the reference TRBV2 and TRBJ2-3 genes for the other parts give the full variable domain: EPEVTQTPSHQVTQMGQEVILRCVPISNHLYFYWYRQILGQKVEFLVSFYNNEISEKSEIFDDQFSVERPDGSNFTLKIRSTKLEDSAMYFCASSELTQGTDTQYFGPGTRLTVL.